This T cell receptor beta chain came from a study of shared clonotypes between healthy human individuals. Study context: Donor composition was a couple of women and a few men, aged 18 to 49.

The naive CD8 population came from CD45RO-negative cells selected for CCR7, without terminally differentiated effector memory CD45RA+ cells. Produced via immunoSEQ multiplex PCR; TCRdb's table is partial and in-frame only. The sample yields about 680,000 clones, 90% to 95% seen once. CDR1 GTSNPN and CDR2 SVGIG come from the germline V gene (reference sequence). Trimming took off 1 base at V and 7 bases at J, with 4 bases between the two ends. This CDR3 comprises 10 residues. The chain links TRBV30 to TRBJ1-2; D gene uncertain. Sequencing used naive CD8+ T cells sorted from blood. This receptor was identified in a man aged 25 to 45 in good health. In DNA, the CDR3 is TGTGCCTGGAGTGAACTTGGCTACACCTTC. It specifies CAWSELGYTF. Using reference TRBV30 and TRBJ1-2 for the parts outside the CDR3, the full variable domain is SQTIHQWPATLVQPVGSPLSLECTVEGTSNPNLYWYRQAAGRGLQLLFYSVGIGQISSEVPQNLSASRPQDRQFILSSKKLLLSDSGFYLCAWSELGYTFGSGTRLTVV.